Sequencing of this T cell receptor beta chain was carried out in a study of blood T cell repertoires in COVID-19 (dated by TCRdb to about 2020). At the level of the whole study: Collaborator samples came from the United States, Italy and Spain and covered acute and convalescent phases of COVID-19. A freely available public database, intended as a resource for researchers studying the immune response to SARS-CoV-2, is where the repertoires were released. A de-identified subject ID, COVID-19 status, age in years and sex were almost always included in the sample metadata. Subjects who had been exposed to COVID-19, were actively infected with it, or had recovered from it provided the deeply sampled blood TCRbeta repertoires that made up the dataset. Where HLA class I and class II types were available, the types were taken from metadata supplied by the sample provider, not from assay-based typing. Samples came from the ongoing ImmuneRACE study (first 160 participants) plus 1,254 subjects from 6 global collaborators. The prospective study material was composed of cDNA or gDNA derived from T cells, B-cell-depleted T cells, or PBMCs. What the study reported, not specific to this receptor: The amount of clinical and demographic metadata varied by source and participant and was provided uncurated.

Enrolling through a virtual design, the prospective study's participants ranged in age from about 18 to 89 years and lived across some 23 United States geographic areas. Cohort assignment in the prospective study relied on participant-reported clinical history from a screening survey and a study questionnaire. For ImmuneRACE Cohort 3, a participant was defined as recovered based on two consecutive negative NP/OP PCR tests, clearance by a healthcare professional, or resolution of symptoms. In the prospective study, mobile phlebotomists collected whole blood, serum and a nasopharyngeal or oropharyngeal swab from each participant. Prospective study participants could optionally give additional blood draws and questionnaires over a roughly two-month period. Blood samples from the prospective study were shipped frozen or at room temperature prior to DNA extraction. For this clone: Which antigen it targets is not known. Per-base qualities were not stored, and no clone one base away is much larger.

The immunoSEQ Assay, a bias-controlled multiplex PCR, was used to amplify TCRbeta CDR3 regions from genomic DNA. In the paper's pipeline: The number of nucleated cells in each sample was estimated by amplification of reference gene primers within the assay. To quantify the absolute abundance of each unique TCRbeta CDR3 rearrangement, sequence reads were collapsed and filtered. Productive Simpson clonality was computed per sample as the square root of Simpson's diversity index over productive rearrangements. Here the immuneACCESS table is served through TCRdb, limited to in-frame sequences with V and J called. Missing clones are a known gap in these copies; in checked studies unresolved V genes cover under half, and the rest lacks a known reason. D and trimming come from the DNA, and the V and J calls and clone size come from that table. The sample table records some 160,000 clones; just under 85% of these occur just once. Around 6.2% of the sample is taken by the ten largest.

V trim: 4 bases; J trim: 5 bases; unmatched bases: 6. Via the germline V gene, CDR1 is MNHEY and CDR2 SVGAGI. Its CDR3 holds 15 amino acids, cysteine through phenylalanine. The retained sequence is limited to the CDR3, 45 bases, with the frame set at the first base. This TCR came from a woman aged 40 to 50 who had recovered from COVID-19. Input material: PBMCs or T cells enriched from blood (not recorded which). The rearrangement joined TRBV6-5 to TRBJ2-2; 8 bases in the middle match TRBD1. The nucleotide sequence reads TGTGCCAGCAGTTCCGGACAGGGATGGACCGGGGAGCTGTTTTTT. This translates into CASSSGQGWTGELFF.